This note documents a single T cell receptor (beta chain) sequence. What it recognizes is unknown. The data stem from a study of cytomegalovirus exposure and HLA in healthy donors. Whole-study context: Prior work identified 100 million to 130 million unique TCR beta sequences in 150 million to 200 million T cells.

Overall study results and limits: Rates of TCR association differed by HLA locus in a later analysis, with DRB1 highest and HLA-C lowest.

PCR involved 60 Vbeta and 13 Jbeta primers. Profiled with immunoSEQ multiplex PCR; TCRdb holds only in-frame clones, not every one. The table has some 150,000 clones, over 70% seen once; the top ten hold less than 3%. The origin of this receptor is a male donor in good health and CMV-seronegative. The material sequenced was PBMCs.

This CDR3 reads CASSANWDRGEETQYF. The CDR3 nucleotides read TGTGCCAGCAGCGCGAACTGGGACAGGGGGGAAGAGACCCAGTACTTC. The chain carries TRBV9 and TRBJ2-5; 11 nucleotides line up with TRBD1. The germline gives CDR1 SGDLS, CDR2 YYNGEE. The CDR3 sequence is 16 residues long. V dropped 3 bases and J dropped 3; count of bases not matched to a gene: 7.